This T cell receptor (beta chain) was recorded in a study of metastatic and nonmetastatic thyroid tumors. Points from the study as a whole: According to reports, the diversity of TCR beta was significantly higher in malignant thyroid tumors than in benign nodules, and this held in both blood and tumor samples.

In the authors' methods: Differences in CDR3 between clinicopathological groups were drawn on to build a classifier intended to discriminate distant-metastatic papillary thyroid cancer patients. TCRdb recomputed clones from the PCR reads via MiXCR. TCRdb's processing, not the authors' own work, is the source of the V and J calls. Seen here are roughly 6,100 clones, 34% observed once, and the top ten hold about 25%. This clone has at least ten counts. Antigen specificity is unknown. Germline V lookup: CDR1 KGHSH, CDR2 LQKENI. CDR3 length: 17 amino acids. V was pared by 4 bases and J by 0 bases, with 5 bases of the junction left unmatched. All patients were treatment-naive before thyroid surgery.

This receptor was obtained from a male donor with papillary thyroid cancer or a benign thyroid nodule (not recorded which). Some clones in this sample may be carry-over from other donors' samples. The chain uses TRBV18 and TRBJ2-1; the match to TRBD2 covers 11 bases. The sequenced material came from adjacent normal tissue. In nucleotides, the CDR3 is TGTGCCAGCTCACAATTCGGACTAGCGGGCTCCTACAATGAGCAGTTCTTC. Its translation: CASSQFGLAGSYNEQFF.